This entry lists 20 T cell receptor beta chains sequenced from one sample in a study of somatic mutations in cytotoxic T cells in rheumatoid arthritis. Here immunoSEQ multiplex PCR was the method, and the copy in TCRdb shows in-frame clones only, minus some. The table lists 11,000 or so clones, roughly 80% of them singletons. Sequenced input: CD8+ T cells sorted from blood. The source is a middle-aged woman in good health.

A word on this clone: Other DNA sequences of this sample code for an identical CDR3. V and J are TRBV7-9 and TRBJ2-1; D is unresolved. V lost 1 base, J lost 3 bases, and 1 base lay in between. This CDR3 has 12 amino acids. Germline-derived CDR1 and CDR2 are SEHNR and FQNEAQ (reference sequence). The CDR3 reads CASSLGYNEQFF. The CDR3, as DNA: TGTGCCAGCAGCTTAGGCTACAATGAGCAGTTCTTC.

Here the CDR3 reads CASRTGGFNQPQHF. DNA of the CDR3: TGTGCCAGCAGAACAGGGGGTTTTAATCAGCCCCAGCATTTT. The gene calls are TRBV2 and TRBJ1-5; 8 bases are shared with TRBD1. The ends lost 6 bases at V and 4 bases at J; junction bases unmatched: 5. Germline loops: CDR1 SNHLY, CDR2 FYNNEI. The CDR3 spans 14 residues.

Only a few counts were recorded for this clone. The chain links TRBV14 to TRBJ1-1; unclear D gene. The V gene's germline CDR1 is SGHDN and CDR2 FVKESK. The V gene lost 4 bases and the J gene lost 0 bases, with 9 bases spanning the gap. This CDR3 is built from 14 residues. The CDR3: CASSPTGMNTEAFF. The CDR3 DNA is TGTGCCAGCAGCCCAACTGGCATGAACACTGAAGCTTTCTTT. Looking up the rest from reference TRBV14 and TRBJ1-1 gives the full variable domain: EAGVTQFPSHSVIEKGQTVTLRCDPISGHDNLYWYRRVMGKEIKFLLHFVKESKQDESGMPNNRFLAERTGGTYSTLKVQPAELEDSGVYFCASSPTGMNTEAFFGQGTRLTVV.

This clone was seen more than once but under ten times. V is TRBV6-4 and J is TRBJ1-4; 7 nucleotides match TRBD1. The CDR3 runs 17 residues. V gave up 6 bases and J gave up 5 bases; unmatched junction bases: 15. Germline V gene data show CDR1 as MRHNA and CDR2 as SNTAGT. The DNA for the CDR3 is TGTGCCAGCAGCAGAACAAAGGGGACAGAGTTCAATGAAAAACTGTTTTTT. Amino acids: CASSRTKGTEFNEKLFF.

This clone was seen once. The rearrangement links TRBV6-6 to TRBJ2-7; D unresolved. The CDR3 loop spans 13 amino acids. Trimming pared 5 bases from V and 0 bases from J, leaving 8 bases between. In germline, CDR1 is MNHNY, CDR2 SVGAGI (reference sequence). The CDR3 loop is CASSMDDSYEQYV. The CDR3 DNA reads as TGTGCCAGCAGTATGGACGACTCCTACGAGCAGTACGTC.

The rearrangement uses TRBV11-2 and TRBJ1-2; TRBD1 aligns across 9 bases. The CDR3 has 12 residues. V trimming: 5 bases; J trimming: 8 bases; junction bases outside the gene matches: 3. The V gene's germline CDR1 is SGHAT and CDR2 FQNNGV. CDR3 loop: CASSTGGRGYTF. The CDR3, as DNA: TGTGCCAGCAGCACAGGGGGCAGAGGCTACACCTTC.

The rearrangement joins TRBV13 to TRBJ1-3; a weak D match, TRBD1 (6 bases). CDR3 length: 15 residues. The V and J ends lost 5 bases and 7 bases respectively, with 18 bases between them. CDR1 PRHDT and CDR2 FYEKMQ come from the germline V gene (reference sequence). The CDR3 here is CASSLTGPRWNTIYF. The CDR3 region has the DNA TGTGCCAGCAGCCTAACAGGGCCTCGCTGGAACACCATATATTTT.

This clone was seen a few times. The chain couples TRBV11-3 to TRBJ2-1; 9 bases align to TRBD2. Per the germline V gene, CDR1 is SGHNT and CDR2 is YENEEA. The CDR3 contains 14 residues. Trimming removed 5 bases from V and 8 bases from J; junction bases left unmatched: 7. The CDR3, as DNA: TGTGCCAGCAGCCTATTGCGGGGGGGTCATGAGCAGTTCTTC. Protein: CASSLLRGGHEQFF.

The chain joins TRBV6-1 to TRBJ2-7; a possible D gene is TRBD1 (6 bases). Germline assignment: CDR1 MNHNS and CDR2 SASEGT. V lost 2 bases, J lost 0 bases, and 8 bases lay in between. The CDR3 is 14 residues long. This chain's CDR3 is CASSEWTASYEQYV. The CDR3 bases are TGTGCCAGCAGTGAATGGACAGCCTCCTACGAGCAGTACGTC.

The genes are TRBV7-9 and TRBJ2-1; D uncertain. CDR3 size: 14 residues. V lost 6 bases to trimming and J lost 6 bases, with 15 bases between them. The germline CDR1 and CDR2 sequences are SEHNR and FQNEAQ (reference sequence). The CDR3: CASSLNPSTNEQFF. The CDR3 DNA reads TGTGCCAGCAGTTTGAATCCCTCCACCAATGAGCAGTTCTTC.

The gene calls are TRBV5-1 and TRBJ1-4; unclear D gene. V gave up 0 bases and J gave up 8 bases, with 8 bases separating them. The CDR3 has 13 amino acids. Germline assignment: CDR1 SGHRS and CDR2 YFSETQ. The CDR3 spells CASSLESEEKLFF. DNA of the CDR3: TGCGCCAGCAGCTTGGAAAGTGAGGAAAAACTGTTTTTT.

This clone ranks as large. CDR3 DNA sequence: TGTGCCAGCAGCTTAGCAGGCGGGACCTACGAGCAGTACTTC. This codes for CASSLAGGTYEQYF. The chain combines TRBV11-3 with TRBJ2-7, with D tentatively TRBD2 (6 bases). The CDR3 contains 14 residues. Germline CDR1 is SGHNT and CDR2 is YENEEA. Trimming cost V 1 base and J 2 bases, with 9 bases left between them.

The rearrangement joins TRBV14 to TRBJ2-2; D remains ambiguous. CDR1 is SGHDN, CDR2 FVKESK, per germline. V gave up 2 bases and J gave up 8 bases, with 9 bases separating them. The CDR3 loop spans 13 amino acids. As DNA, the CDR3 is TGTGCCAGCAGCCAATCTAGGTCAGGGGAGCTGTTTTTT. Its protein product is CASSQSRSGELFF. Looking up the rest from reference TRBV14 and TRBJ2-2 gives the full variable domain: EAGVTQFPSHSVIEKGQTVTLRCDPISGHDNLYWYRRVMGKEIKFLLHFVKESKQDESGMPNNRFLAERTGGTYSTLKVQPAELEDSGVYFCASSQSRSGELFFGEGSRLTVL.

The V call is TRBV7-8, the J call TRBJ1-6; D is ambiguous. Germline CDR1 reads SGHVS; CDR2 reads FQNEAQ. The CDR3 sequence is 14 residues long. Trimming shortened V by 0 bases and J by 5 bases, and 5 bases separated the two germline ends. CDR3 sequence: CASSLAGHNSPLHF. CDR3 nucleotide sequence: TGTGCCAGCAGCTTAGCGGGTCATAATTCACCCCTCCACTTT.

V usage is TRBV28 and J usage is TRBJ2-1, with TRBD2 matching 10 bases. This CDR3 region has 17 residues. Germline V gene data show CDR1 as MDHEN and CDR2 as SYDVKM. After removal of 4 bases from V and 3 bases from J, the junction contained 9 bases not matched to a gene. The CDR3 reads CASSSALAGAFYNEQFF. CDR3 nucleotide sequence: TGTGCCAGCAGTTCCGCCCTAGCGGGGGCCTTCTACAATGAGCAGTTCTTC. Full variable domain (outside the CDR3, taken from reference TRBV28 and TRBJ2-1): DVKVTQSSRYLVKRTGEKVFLECVQDMDHENMFWYRQDPGLGLRLIYFSYDVKMKEKGDIPEGYSVSREKKERFSLILESASTNQTSMYLCASSSALAGAFYNEQFFGPGTRLTVL.

The chain joins TRBV29-1 to TRBJ1-1; no clear D. The germline V and J ends were trimmed by 4 bases and 1 base, with 10 bases remaining between them. The CDR3 consists of 13 residues. Germline CDR1 SQVTM, CDR2 ANQGSEA. The CDR3 reads CSVAPGTNTEAFF. As DNA, the CDR3 is TGCAGCGTTGCCCCGGGAACGAACACTGAAGCTTTCTTT.

The chain recombines TRBV28 with TRBJ1-3; D is unresolved. CDR1 is MDHEN and CDR2 is SYDVKM in the germline V gene. The CDR3 has 12 amino acids. Trimming took off 8 bases at V and 2 bases at J, with 7 bases between the two ends. The CDR3 is CASAAAGNTIYF. The DNA of the CDR3 is TGTGCCAGCGCAGCTGCTGGAAACACCATATATTTT. Together with reference TRBV28 and TRBJ1-3, the CDR3 gives the full variable domain: DVKVTQSSRYLVKRTGEKVFLECVQDMDHENMFWYRQDPGLGLRLIYFSYDVKMKEKGDIPEGYSVSREKKERFSLILESASTNQTSMYLCASAAAGNTIYFGEGSWLTVV.

This chain links TRBV7-6 with TRBJ2-3, with D possibly matching TRBD2 (6 bases). The V gene's germline CDR1 is SGHVS and CDR2 FNYEAQ. V was shortened by 1 base and J by 1 base, with 12 bases between the two germline ends. The CDR3 length is 16 residues. CDR3 amino acids: CASSLDPREGTDTQYF. CDR3 sequence (DNA): TGTGCCAGCAGCTTAGATCCGCGGGAAGGCACAGATACGCAGTATTTT.

This rearrangement joins TRBV15 to TRBJ2-5; D ambiguous. Germline V CDR1 and CDR2: LNHNV, YYDKDF (reference sequence). This CDR3 has 13 amino acids. Between the trimmed V and J ends, which lost 7 bases and 4 bases, there was a span of 13 bases. CDR3 bases: TGTGCCACCACAGGCCCTCCTTCAGAGACCCAGTACTTC. This codes for CATTGPPSETQYF.

The chain links TRBV11-3 to TRBJ2-7, with a possible D match to TRBD2 (5 bases). From germline, CDR1 is SGHNT and CDR2 YENEEA. The germline V and J ends were trimmed by 5 bases and 5 bases, with 10 bases remaining between them. The CDR3 loop spans 12 amino acids. CDR3 sequence reads: CASSPAGDEQYF. CDR3 nucleotide sequence: TGTGCCAGCAGCCCTGCGGGTGACGAGCAGTACTTC.